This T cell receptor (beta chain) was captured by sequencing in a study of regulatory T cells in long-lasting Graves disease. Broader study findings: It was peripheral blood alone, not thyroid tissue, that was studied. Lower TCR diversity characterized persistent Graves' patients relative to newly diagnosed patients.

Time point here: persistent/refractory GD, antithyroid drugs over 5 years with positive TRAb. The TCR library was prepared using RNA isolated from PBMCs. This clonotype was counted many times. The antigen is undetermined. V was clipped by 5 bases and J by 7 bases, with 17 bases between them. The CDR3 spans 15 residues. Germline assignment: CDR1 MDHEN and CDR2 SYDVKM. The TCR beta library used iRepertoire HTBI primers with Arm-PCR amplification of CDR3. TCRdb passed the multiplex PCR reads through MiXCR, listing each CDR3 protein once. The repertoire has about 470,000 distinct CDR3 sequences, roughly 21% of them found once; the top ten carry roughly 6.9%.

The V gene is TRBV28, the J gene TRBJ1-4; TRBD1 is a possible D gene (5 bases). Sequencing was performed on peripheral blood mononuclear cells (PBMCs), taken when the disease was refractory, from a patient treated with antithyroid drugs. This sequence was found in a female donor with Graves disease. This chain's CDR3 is CASSPAGRRGEKLFF. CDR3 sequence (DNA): TGTGCCAGCAGTCCGGCAGGGCGTCGGGGTGAAAAACTGTTTTTT.